This passage covers 18 T cell receptor beta chains from one sample sequenced in a study of T cell changes during pregnancy in multiple sclerosis. Sequencing was performed with immunoSEQ multiplex PCR; in TCRdb, only in-frame clones are kept and a portion is missing. The top ten clones hold around 0.6% of a sample with about 51,000 clones, roughly 94% of them seen once. The sequencing here drew on CD4+ T cells from peripheral blood mononuclear cells, taken in the second trimester of pregnancy. These receptors all stem from a female donor with multiple sclerosis, enrolled in a pregnancy study.

This clone was found once. V and J are TRBV7-2 and TRBJ1-2; D remains ambiguous. This CDR3 has 14 amino acids. The ends were cut back, 1 base at V and 5 bases at J, with 11 bases in the middle. CDR1 is SGHTA and CDR2 is FQGNSA in the germline V gene. CDR3 in DNA: TGTGCCAGCAGCTTAGAAGACCGGGGATATGGCTACACCTTC. As protein: CASSLEDRGYGYTF.

V and J are TRBV11-2 and TRBJ2-3, with TRBD2 matching 7 bases. Trimming cost V 5 bases and J 5 bases; bases outside gene matches: 13. Germline loops: CDR1 SGHAT, CDR2 FQNNGV. The CDR3 contains 16 residues. CDR3 sequence (DNA): TGTGCCAGCAGCACCCGGCCGGGGGGTCGGGTAGATACGCAGTATTTT. This gives the protein CASSTRPGGRVDTQYF. Based on the CDR3 plus reference TRBV11-2 and TRBJ2-3, the full variable domain is EAGVAQSPRYKIIEKRQSVAFWCNPISGHATLYWYQQILGQGPKLLIQFQNNGVVDDSQLPKDRFSAERLKGVDSTLKIQPAKLEDSAVYLCASSTRPGGRVDTQYFGPGTRLTVL.

The V and J genes are TRBV18 and TRBJ2-1, with 8 bases identical to TRBD1. Germline V gene lookup returns CDR1 KGHSH and CDR2 LQKENI. This CDR3 contains 17 residues. J gave up 5 bases and V 2 bases, and 11 bases lay outside the gene matches. DNA for the CDR3: TGTGCCAGCTCACCAGCCTCCGGGACAGGATACGACAATGAGCAGTTCTTC. Its translation: CASSPASGTGYDNEQFF. The complete variable domain, with remaining parts taken from reference TRBV18 and TRBJ2-1, reads NAGVMQNPRHLVRRRGQEARLRCSPMKGHSHVYWYRQLPEEGLKFMVYLQKENIIDESGMPKERFSAEFPKEGPSILRIQQVVRGDSAAYFCASSPASGTGYDNEQFFGPGTRLTVL.

V gene TRBV29-1 combines with J gene TRBJ1-1; 7 positions agree with TRBD1. J was trimmed by 3 bases and V by 7 bases; bases with no gene match: 8. This CDR3 spans 13 amino acids. Per germline, CDR1 SQVTM and CDR2 ANQGSEA. The CDR3 loop reads CSAQTGWDTEAFF. Written as DNA, the CDR3 is TGCAGCGCCCAGACAGGGTGGGACACTGAAGCTTTCTTT.

V is TRBV30 and J is TRBJ2-7, with 7 positions matching TRBD1. After removal of 1 base from V and 0 bases from J, the junction contained 6 bases not matched to a gene. CDR1 is GTSNPN, CDR2 SVGIG, per germline (reference sequence). This CDR3 region has 15 residues. CDR3 amino acids: CAWSGTRDSSYEQYF. Here the CDR3 DNA reads TGTGCCTGGAGTGGCACCCGGGACAGCTCCTACGAGCAGTACTTC.

This clone was seen only once. This rearrangement joins TRBV15 to TRBJ1-2; D is possibly TRBD1 (6 bases). The CDR3 runs to 13 residues. Trimming cost V 1 base and J 4 bases, with 7 bases left between them. Germline CDR1 and CDR2: LNHNV and YYDKDF (reference sequence). The CDR3 spells CATSRGTAYGYTF. The CDR3 DNA reads TGTGCCACCAGCAGAGGGACAGCCTATGGCTACACCTTC.

The genes are TRBV5-1 and TRBJ1-2, with a weak D call TRBD1 (5 bases). The length of the CDR3 is 18 residues. Trimming cost V 0 bases and J 8 bases, with 26 bases left between them. The V gene's germline CDR1 is SGHRS and CDR2 YFSETQ. The CDR3 is CASSLVMGGTRRTVGYTF. In nucleotides, the CDR3 is TGCGCCAGCAGCTTGGTAATGGGAGGGACGCGGAGAACAGTCGGCTACACCTTC.

V gene TRBV2 combines with J gene TRBJ2-3; the D is unclear. The V end lost 6 bases, the J end lost 3 bases, and 16 bases lay between the germline ends. This CDR3 is 15 amino acids long. The germline CDR1 and CDR2 sequences are SNHLY and FYNNEI. CDR3 nucleotides: TGTGCCAGCAGCCCAAACGAGGCGAGGACAGATACGCAGTATTTT. This codes for CASSPNEARTDTQYF.

This chain links TRBV6-6 with TRBJ1-5, with D possibly TRBD1 on 5 matching bases. Trimming shortened V by 2 bases and J by 1 base, and 9 bases separated the two germline ends. The CDR3 is 15 amino acids. CDR1 is MNHNY and CDR2 is SVGAGI in the germline V gene (reference sequence). The CDR3 region has the DNA TGTGCCAGCAGTTACGGGGCCCTGAGCAATCAGCCCCAGCATTTT. Amino acid sequence: CASSYGALSNQPQHF.

V usage is TRBV29-1 and J usage is TRBJ1-2; D is unresolved. CDR3 length: 11 amino acids. Trimming removed 0 bases from V and 8 bases from J, with 7 bases in between. Looked up from germline, CDR1 is SQVTM and CDR2 is ANQGSEA. CDR3 sequence (DNA): TGCAGCGTTGAAGAAGCCCTCGGCTACACCTTC. It encodes CSVEEALGYTF.

This chain joins TRBV7-2 and TRBJ2-3, with a tentative D call TRBD2 (5 bases). V lost 5 bases to trimming and J lost 5 bases, with 14 bases between them. Germline V gene sequence: CDR1 SGHTA, CDR2 FQGNSA. The CDR3 extends over 14 amino acids. Here the CDR3 DNA reads TGTGCCAGCAGCCCGGGCCTCGGGGTAGATACGCAGTATTTT. Translation gives CASSPGLGVDTQYF.

This chain connects TRBV18 to TRBJ1-1; D unclear. V was pared by 5 bases and J by 4 bases, with 11 bases between. Per germline, CDR1 KGHSH and CDR2 LQKENI. CDR3 size: 13 residues. The CDR3 loop is CASSATEGTEAFF. The CDR3, as DNA: TGTGCCAGCTCAGCGACCGAGGGCACTGAAGCTTTCTTT.

The rearrangement joins TRBV5-1 to TRBJ2-5, with 7 bases identical to TRBD1. Matching the DNA end better, TRBJ2-7 makes the J call doubtful. CDR1 and CDR2 (germline): SGHRS, YFSETQ. This CDR3 has 13 amino acids. The CDR3, as DNA: TGCGCCATACTTGGGACAGTTGGCGCCGAGCAGTACTTC. Translated: CAILGTVGAEQYF.

The chain carries TRBV10-3 and TRBJ2-5, with TRBD2 matching 7 bases. The germline V gene encodes CDR1 ENHRY and CDR2 SYGVKD. This CDR3 is built from 15 residues. V gave up 2 bases and J gave up 5 bases; unmatched junction bases: 8. CDR3 nucleotide sequence: TGTGCCATCAGTGAGGGCAGCGGGGCCCGGGAGACCCAGTACTTC. The encoded protein is CAISEGSGARETQYF.

The chain carries TRBV7-3 and TRBJ2-5, with a weak D call TRBD2 (6 bases). The CDR3 covers 14 residues. Germline V gene data show CDR1 as SGHTA and CDR2 as FQGTGA. V shed 5 bases and J shed 5 bases, with 15 bases lying between them. CDR3 loop: CASSLGLKSETQYF. The CDR3 DNA reads TGTGCCAGCAGCCTCGGACTAAAATCGGAGACCCAGTACTTC.

The chain has TRBV9 and TRBJ1-5, with 7 bases aligning to TRBD1. This CDR3 region has 16 residues. V was pared by 3 bases and J by 0 bases, with 6 bases of the junction left unmatched. The V gene's germline CDR1 is SGDLS and CDR2 YYNGEE. The CDR3 coding sequence is TGTGCCAGCAGCGAGGGGACAGACTATAGCAATCAGCCCCAGCATTTT. This codes for CASSEGTDYSNQPQHF.

This chain links TRBV7-3 with TRBJ1-2; D not resolved. Per germline, CDR1 SGHTA and CDR2 FQGTGA. The CDR3 runs to 13 residues. V lost 4 bases and J lost 6, with 12 bases in between. CDR3 loop: CASSSSGYDGYTF. In nucleotides, the CDR3 is TGTGCCAGCAGCTCTTCCGGGTATGATGGCTACACCTTC.

The genes are TRBV7-2 and TRBJ2-1; 9 nucleotides line up with TRBD2. With V trimmed by 4 bases and J by 11 bases, 6 bases remained unmatched. The CDR3 covers 13 residues. Germline V gene sequence: CDR1 SGHTA, CDR2 FQGNSA. The DNA of the CDR3 is TGTGCCAGCAGCTCCATAGCGGGGGAGAAGCAGTTCTTC. The encoded protein is CASSSIAGEKQFF.